Listed below are T cell receptor beta chains from one sample, sequenced in a study of T cell responses to AZD1222 COVID-19 vaccine. Produced via immunoSEQ multiplex PCR; TCRdb's table is partial and in-frame only. This sample has approximately 44,000 clones; about three quarters occur once, and the top ten carry about 4.3%. Sequenced material: peripheral blood, taken on day 0 of AZD1222 vaccination. The receptor source for this set is an adult in good health. Each CDR3 is given with its conserved first and last residue. The D gene is left open where the match is weak. Not every row has a clone size; where given, it reads once, few, many or a size class.

v_call	d_call	j_call	clone_size	cdr3_aa	cdr3_nt
TRBV11-1	NA	TRBJ1-1	once	CASSLDGGMNTEAFF	TGTGCCAGCAGCTTAGATGGGGGGATGAACACTGAAGCTTTCTTT
TRBV12-2	NA	TRBJ2-1	NA	CASRPQVRVVIYNEQFF	TGTGCAAGTCGACCCCAGGTTCGGGTAGTTATCTACAATGAGCAGTTCTTC
TRBV12-3/TRBV12-4	NA	TRBJ1-6	NA	CASARTQNSPLHF	TGTGCCAGCGCGCGGACACAGAATTCACCCCTCCACTTT
TRBV5-6	NA	TRBJ1-3	NA	CASSFEGLNTIYF	TGTGCCAGCAGCTTCGAGGGTTTAAACACCATATATTTT
TRBV5-1	NA	TRBJ1-4	NA	CASTTDFNEKLFF	TGCGCCAGTACGACGGATTTTAATGAAAAACTGTTTTTT
TRBV6-5	NA	TRBJ2-7	few	CASVAGFEQYF	TGTGCATCAGTCGCGGGGTTCGAGCAGTACTTC
TRBV28	NA	TRBJ1-1	NA	CASSLDQNTEAFF	TGTGCCAGCAGTTTAGATCAGAACACTGAAGCTTTCTTT
TRBV7-2	NA	TRBJ2-1	few	CASSLSNAPYNEQFF	TGTGCCAGCAGCTTAAGTAATGCCCCCTACAATGAGCAGTTCTTC
TRBV11-3	TRBD2	TRBJ2-7	NA	CASSLAAGSYEQYF	TGTGCCAGCAGCTTAGCAGCGGGGTCCTACGAGCAGTACTTC
TRBV5-1	NA	TRBJ2-3	NA	CASSSASSNLADTQYF	TGCGCCAGCAGCTCGGCTAGCTCCAACCTCGCAGATACGCAGTATTTT
TRBV7-9	TRBD1	TRBJ2-1	NA	CASSSPGQGLGEQFF	TGTGCCAGCAGCTCACCGGGACAGGGGTTGGGTGAGCAGTTCTTC
TRBV2	TRBD2	TRBJ2-5	once	CASSGAGQGETQYF	TGTGCCAGCAGCGGAGCGGGGCAGGGAGAGACCCAGTACTTC
TRBV11-2	TRBD2	TRBJ2-2	NA	CASKPPLGLAGGRTGELFF	TGTGCCAGTAAGCCACCGCTCGGACTAGCGGGGGGGCGTACCGGGGAGCTGTTTTTT
TRBV6-6	TRBD1	TRBJ2-1	NA	CASSYTDRGENNEQFF	TGTGCCAGCAGTTACACGGACAGGGGGGAAAACAATGAGCAGTTCTTC
TRBV7-8	NA	TRBJ1-6	NA	CASSSRAGGSNSPLHF	TGTGCCAGCAGCTCCAGGGCGGGGGGATCCAATTCACCCCTCCACTTT
TRBV5-6	NA	TRBJ1-6	NA	CASSFGVRSDSPLHF	TGTGCCAGCAGCTTCGGGGTTAGGTCTGATTCACCCCTCCACTTT
TRBV29-1	NA	TRBJ2-3	NA	CSARVTDTQYF	TGCAGCGCCAGGGTCACAGATACGCAGTATTTT
TRBV2	NA	TRBJ2-2	NA	CASTQRGDVSGELFF	TGTGCCAGCACCCAAAGGGGAGACGTTTCCGGGGAGCTGTTTTTT
TRBV5-1	TRBD1	TRBJ1-2	NA	CASSPGTGHGYTF	TGCGCCAGCAGCCCGGGGACAGGGCATGGCTACACCTTC
TRBV7-2	TRBD1	TRBJ2-6	NA	CASSSQGVWSGANVLTF	TGTGCCAGCAGCTCACAGGGGGTATGGTCTGGGGCCAACGTCCTGACTTTC
TRBV5-1	TRBD1	TRBJ1-2	NA	CASTRDSGSNYGYTF	TGCGCCAGTACCCGGGACAGCGGTTCTAACTATGGCTACACCTTC
TRBV2	NA	TRBJ2-1	NA	CASSSGTVIYNEQFF	TGTGCCAGCAGTTCCGGGACGGTAATTTACAATGAGCAGTTCTTC
TRBV25-1	NA	TRBJ1-1	NA	CASSRAGHTEAFF	TGTGCCAGCAGTCGCGCGGGACACACTGAAGCTTTCTTT
TRBV11-3	TRBD2	TRBJ2-2	NA	CASSRGLALAGDTGELFF	TGTGCCAGCAGCCGGGGTCTCGCACTAGCGGGGGACACCGGGGAGCTGTTTTTT
TRBV3-1/TRBV3-2	NA	TRBJ1-2	once	CASSQDQGLFYGYTF	TGTGCCAGCAGCCAAGATCAGGGACTATTCTATGGCTACACCTTC
TRBV28	NA	TRBJ1-2	NA	CASSPLAGFYGYTF	TGTGCCAGCAGTCCGCTAGCAGGCTTCTATGGCTACACCTTC
TRBV7-8	TRBD1	TRBJ1-5	NA	CASSPTGGGIQPQHF	TGTGCCAGCAGTCCAACAGGGGGTGGTATTCAGCCCCAGCATTTT
TRBV2	NA	TRBJ1-5	few	CASSSVENQPQHF	TGTGCCAGCAGCTCAGTGGAAAATCAGCCCCAGCATTTT
TRBV6-5	NA	TRBJ2-6	NA	CASTAFVSGANVLTF	TGTGCCAGCACGGCTTTTGTATCCGGGGCCAACGTCCTGACTTTC
TRBV29-1	NA	TRBJ2-2	NA	CSAAGELNTGELFF	TGCAGCGCGGCAGGGGAGTTGAACACCGGGGAGCTGTTTTTT
TRBV24-1	TRBD1	TRBJ2-2	NA	CATSTVDRGFVGELFF	TGTGCCACCAGCACCGTGGACAGGGGTTTTGTCGGGGAGCTGTTTTTT
TRBV6-4	NA	TRBJ2-7	once	CASSESPGYEQYF	TGTGCCAGCAGTGAATCGCCGGGATACGAGCAGTACTTC
TRBV27	TRBD1	TRBJ2-2	NA	CASGTGDANTGELFF	TGTGCCAGCGGGACAGGGGACGCGAACACCGGGGAGCTGTTTTTT
TRBV21-1	NA	TRBJ1-3	NA	CASSNFRPGNHSGNTIYF	TGTGCCAGCAGCAATTTCCGCCCAGGGAATCACTCTGGAAACACCATATATTTT
TRBV3-1/TRBV3-2	TRBD1	TRBJ1-2	NA	CASSQRGQGGSNYGYTF	TGTGCCAGCAGCCAGAGGGGACAGGGGGGCTCTAACTATGGCTACACCTTC
TRBV6-5	NA	TRBJ1-2	few	CASSYGTGYRGYTF	TGTGCCAGCAGTTACGGGACGGGGTATCGTGGCTACACCTTC
TRBV6-2/TRBV6-3	NA	TRBJ1-3	few	CASSWGNTIYF	TGTGCCAGCAGTTGGGGAAACACCATATATTTT